This T cell receptor beta chain came from a study of CD8 T cells in ankylosing spondylitis. Findings and limits, study-wide: The disease-linked clones had a CD8+ phenotype and low blood frequencies. Disease-linked clones reportedly showed significant enrichment in matched ankylosing spondylitis synovial fluid. Some of the motif variants had earlier been found in reactive arthritis patients' fluid and blood.

Looked up from germline, CDR1 is SGHRS and CDR2 is YFSETQ. This CDR3 spans 16 amino acids. V trimming: 9 bases; J trimming: 4 bases; junction bases outside the gene matches: 12. This clonotype was found many times. No antigen is known for it. TCRdb fed the 5' RACE reads into MiXCR, producing one record per CDR3 protein. The table shows roughly 220,000 distinct CDR3 sequences, with 10% occurring only once. The V and J genes are TRBV5-1 and TRBJ2-1, with 11 nucleotides matching TRBD2. Sequenced: blood, either unsorted or a sorted T cell fraction (not recorded which). This receptor was obtained from a male donor with ankylosing spondylitis or in good health (not recorded which). The CDR3 nucleotides read TGCGCCACAAGCCCTATACTAGCGGGGGCGTACAATGAGCAGTTCTTC. Translated: CATSPILAGAYNEQFF. Based on the CDR3 plus reference TRBV5-1 and TRBJ2-1, the full variable domain is KAGVTQTPRYLIKTRGQQVTLSCSPISGHRSVSWYQQTPGQGLQFLFEYFSETQRNKGNFPGRFSGRQFSNSRSEMNVSTLELGDSALYLCATSPILAGAYNEQFFGPGTRLTVL.